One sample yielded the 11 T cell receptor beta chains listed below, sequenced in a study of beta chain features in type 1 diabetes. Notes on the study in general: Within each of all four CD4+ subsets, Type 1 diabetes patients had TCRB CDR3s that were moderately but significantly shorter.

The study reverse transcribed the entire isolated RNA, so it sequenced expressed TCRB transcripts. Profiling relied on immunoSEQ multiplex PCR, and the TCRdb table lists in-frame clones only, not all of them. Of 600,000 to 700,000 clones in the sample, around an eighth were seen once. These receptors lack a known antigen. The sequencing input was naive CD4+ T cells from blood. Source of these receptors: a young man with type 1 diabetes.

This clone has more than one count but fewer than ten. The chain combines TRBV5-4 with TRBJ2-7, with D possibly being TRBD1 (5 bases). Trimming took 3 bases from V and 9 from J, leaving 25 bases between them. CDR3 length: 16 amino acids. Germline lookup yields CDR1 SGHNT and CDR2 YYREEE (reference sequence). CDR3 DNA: TGTGCCAGCAGCTACGCCGGTGGGGCGGAACTACGAGCGCAGTACTTC. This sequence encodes CASSYAGGAELRAQYF. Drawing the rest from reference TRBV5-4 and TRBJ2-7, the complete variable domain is ETGVTQSPTHLIKTRGQQVTLRCSSQSGHNTVSWYQQALGQGPQFIFQYYREEENGRGNFPPRFSGLQFPNYSSELNVNALELDDSALYLCASSYAGGAELRAQYFGPGTRLTVT.

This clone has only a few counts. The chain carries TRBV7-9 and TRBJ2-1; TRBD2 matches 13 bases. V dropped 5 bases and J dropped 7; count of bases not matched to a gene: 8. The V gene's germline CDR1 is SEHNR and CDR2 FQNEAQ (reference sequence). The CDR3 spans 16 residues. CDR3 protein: CASSPWTSGGNNEQFF. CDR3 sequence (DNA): TGTGCCAGCAGCCCATGGACTAGCGGGGGTAATAATGAGCAGTTCTTC. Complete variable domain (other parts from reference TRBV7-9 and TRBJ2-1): DTGVSQNPRHKITKRGQNVTFRCDPISEHNRLYWYRQTLGQGPEFLTYFQNEAQLEKSRLLSDRFSAERPKGSFSTLEIQRTEQGDSAMYLCASSPWTSGGNNEQFFGPGTRLTVL.

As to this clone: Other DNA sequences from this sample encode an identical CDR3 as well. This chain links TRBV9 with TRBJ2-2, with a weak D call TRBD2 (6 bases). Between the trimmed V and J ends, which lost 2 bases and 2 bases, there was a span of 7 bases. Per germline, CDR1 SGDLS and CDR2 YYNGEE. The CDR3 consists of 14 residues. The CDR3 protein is CASSVGGNTGELFF. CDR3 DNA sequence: TGTGCCAGCAGCGTGGGAGGTAACACCGGGGAGCTGTTTTTT.

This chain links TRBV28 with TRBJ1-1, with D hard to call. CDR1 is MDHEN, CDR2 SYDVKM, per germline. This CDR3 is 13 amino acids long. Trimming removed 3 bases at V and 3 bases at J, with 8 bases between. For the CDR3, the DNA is TGTGCCAGCAGTTTCCCGCGGGACACTGAAGCTTTCTTT. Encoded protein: CASSFPRDTEAFF.

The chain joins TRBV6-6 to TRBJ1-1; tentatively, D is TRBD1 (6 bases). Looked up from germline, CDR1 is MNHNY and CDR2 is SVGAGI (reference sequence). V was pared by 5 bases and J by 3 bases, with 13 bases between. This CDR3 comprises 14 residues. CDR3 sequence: CASSIDRLDTEAFF. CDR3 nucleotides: TGTGCCAGCAGTATCGACAGGCTCGACACTGAAGCTTTCTTT.

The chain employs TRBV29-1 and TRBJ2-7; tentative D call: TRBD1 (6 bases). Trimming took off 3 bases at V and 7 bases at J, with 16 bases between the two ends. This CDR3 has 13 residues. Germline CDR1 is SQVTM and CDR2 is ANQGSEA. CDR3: CSVDLGGSGEQYF. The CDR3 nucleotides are TGCAGCGTTGATCTAGGGGGTTCAGGAGAGCAGTACTTC.

The CDR3 loop reads CASSESAFPYEQYF. The CDR3 DNA is TGCGCCAGCAGTGAATCAGCTTTTCCCTACGAGCAGTACTTC. V usage is TRBV10-1 and J usage is TRBJ2-7, with D unclear. Trimming shortened V by 3 bases and J by 2 bases, and 11 bases separated the two germline ends. Germline assignment: CDR1 WNHNN and CDR2 SYGVQD (reference sequence). This CDR3 is built from 14 residues.

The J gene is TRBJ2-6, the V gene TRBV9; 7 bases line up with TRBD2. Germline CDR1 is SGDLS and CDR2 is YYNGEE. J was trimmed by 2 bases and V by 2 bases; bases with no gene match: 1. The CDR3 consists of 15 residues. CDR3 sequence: CASSVRGAGANVLTF. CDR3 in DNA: TGTGCCAGCAGCGTCCGGGGGGCTGGGGCCAACGTCCTGACTTTC.

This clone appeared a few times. In DNA, the CDR3 is TGTGCCAGCAGTGAAGTTGCGGGCGAGACCCAGTACTTC. The encoded protein is CASSEVAGETQYF. The chain carries TRBV6-5 and TRBJ2-5; tentatively, D is TRBD2 (5 bases). Trimming stripped 5 bases from V and 5 bases from J, with 12 bases between. The CDR3 spans 13 residues. Germline loops: CDR1 MNHEY, CDR2 SVGAGI.

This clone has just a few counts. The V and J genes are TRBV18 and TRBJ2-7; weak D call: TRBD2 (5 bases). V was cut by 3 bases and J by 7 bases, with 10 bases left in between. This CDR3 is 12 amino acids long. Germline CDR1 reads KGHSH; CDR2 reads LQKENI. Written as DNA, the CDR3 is TGTGCCAGCTCACCCCGTGAGGGTGAGCAGTACTTC. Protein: CASSPREGEQYF.

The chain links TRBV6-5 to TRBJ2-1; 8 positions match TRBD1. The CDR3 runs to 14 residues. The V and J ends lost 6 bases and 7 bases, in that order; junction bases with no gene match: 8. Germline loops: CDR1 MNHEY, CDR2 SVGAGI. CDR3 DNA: TGTGCCAGCAGCCCAGTAACAGGGGGGAATGAGCAGTTCTTC. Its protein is CASSPVTGGNEQFF.